The 29 T cell receptor beta chains in this list originate from one sample, sequenced in a study of cytomegalovirus exposure and HLA in healthy donors. 60 Vbeta and 13 Jbeta primers were used in PCR. Clones were read by immunoSEQ multiplex PCR, and TCRdb kept only the in-frame ones, dropping some. Among fewer than 120,000 clones listed, less than 85% were seen once. The sequenced sample consisted of PBMCs. These receptor sequences come from a man aged 25 to 40 in good health and CMV-seropositive.

The rearrangement joins TRBV7-2 to TRBJ2-3; TRBD2 is a possible D gene (6 bases). CDR1 and CDR2 (germline): SGHTA, FQGNSA. The length of the CDR3 is 15 residues. Between the trimmed V and J ends, which lost 5 bases and 4 bases, there was a span of 16 bases. The CDR3 region has the DNA TGTGCCAGCAGCCATGGCGGGGCCGGTTCAGATACGCAGTATTTT. As protein: CASSHGGAGSDTQYF.

A single count supports this clone. The chain links TRBV7-9 to TRBJ2-7, with TRBD2 as a possible D gene (7 bases). Germline values: CDR1 SEHNR, CDR2 FQNEAQ (reference sequence). Trimming cost V 2 bases and J 6 bases, with 17 bases left between them. The CDR3 is 15 amino acids. This CDR3 is CASSLSGGGAVEQYF. For the CDR3, the DNA is TGTGCCAGCAGCTTAAGTGGTGGGGGGGCGGTCGAGCAGTACTTC.

The chain uses TRBV30 and TRBJ1-1, with TRBD1 matching over 8 bases. The CDR3 has 17 residues. The V segment lost 2 bases and the J segment 1 base; nucleotides outside the gene matches: 12. Germline-derived CDR1 and CDR2 are GTSNPN and SVGIG (reference sequence). CDR3 residues: CAWSPTYDRGENTEAFF. The CDR3 bases are TGTGCCTGGAGTCCGACCTACGACAGGGGCGAGAACACTGAAGCTTTCTTT.

With regard to this clone: The same CDR3 can be traced to other DNA sequences in this sample. The genes are TRBV5-1 and TRBJ2-5; the match to TRBD1 covers 8 bases. Trimming cost V 4 bases and J 4 bases; bases outside gene matches: 3. CDR3 length: 13 residues. CDR1 is SGHRS, CDR2 YFSETQ, per germline. This chain's CDR3 is CASSPDRAETQYF. CDR3 in DNA: TGCGCCAGCAGCCCGGACAGGGCAGAGACCCAGTACTTC. The complete variable domain, with remaining parts taken from reference TRBV5-1 and TRBJ2-5, reads KAGVTQTPRYLIKTRGQQVTLSCSPISGHRSVSWYQQTPGQGLQFLFEYFSETQRNKGNFPGRFSGRQFSNSRSEMNVSTLELGDSALYLCASSPDRAETQYFGPGTRLLVL.

The J gene is TRBJ1-2, the V gene TRBV21-1. TRBV21-1 is given as a pseudogene. This CDR3 is 17 amino acids long. The DNA of the CDR3 is TGTGCCAGCAGCAAAGGTCTACTAACGGATAGTTACTATGGCTACACCTTC. Amino acids: CASSKGLLTDSYYGYTF.

The sample holds a few counts of this clone. V is TRBV29-1 and J is TRBJ2-1; TRBD2 is a possible D gene (7 bases). The CDR3 has 14 amino acids. The germline gives CDR1 SQVTM, CDR2 ANQGSEA. V gave up 7 bases and J gave up 2 bases, with 15 bases separating them. Written as DNA, the CDR3 is TGCAGCGGTACTGCGGGGGCCACCTACAATGAGCAGTTCTTC. It codes for CSGTAGATYNEQFF.

The gene calls are TRBV29-1 and TRBJ1-2; D not resolved. CDR1 and CDR2 from the germline V gene are SQVTM and ANQGSEA. The V and J ends lost 6 bases and 0 bases respectively, with 11 bases between them. This CDR3 is built from 13 residues. CDR3: CSVRQQANYGYTF. For the CDR3, the DNA is TGCAGCGTCCGACAACAAGCTAACTATGGCTACACCTTC.

This chain connects TRBV18 to TRBJ1-2; D not certain. Trimming cost V 1 base and J 0 bases, with 9 bases left between them. This CDR3 is built from 15 residues. Germline-derived CDR1 and CDR2 are KGHSH and LQKENI. DNA for the CDR3: TGTGCCAGCTCACCACTGGCGGGAACTAACTATGGCTACACCTTC. This codes for CASSPLAGTNYGYTF.

As for this clone: An end of the junction differs from the germline gene, which may be a read error. This rearrangement joins TRBV7-7 to TRBJ2-7, with 9 positions matching TRBD1. Germline V CDR1 and CDR2: SSHAT, FNYEAQ (reference sequence). The CDR3 has 14 residues. The CDR3 region has the DNA TGTGCTAGCAGCCCGGGACAGGGAGGCTACGAGCAGTACTTC. This gives the protein CASSPGQGGYEQYF.

This chain uses TRBV5-6 with TRBJ1-1, with a possible D match to TRBD1 (6 bases). This CDR3 is 16 amino acids long. V lost 3 bases and J lost 7, with 22 bases in between. Germline CDR1 SGHDT, CDR2 YYEEEE. CDR3 residues: CASSSGQSLFLGEAFF. Written as DNA, the CDR3 is TGTGCCAGCAGCTCCGGACAGTCTCTGTTTTTGGGTGAAGCTTTCTTT.

The rearrangement links TRBV7-8 to TRBJ2-5, with D possibly being TRBD2 (6 bases). Germline V gives CDR1 SGHVS, CDR2 FQNEAQ. The CDR3 is made up of 16 amino acids. Trimming shortened V by 2 bases and J by 7 bases, and 20 bases separated the two germline ends. The CDR3 loop reads CASSLRRGSPLGTQYF. CDR3 sequence (DNA): TGTGCCAGCAGCTTACGGAGGGGCTCCCCCCTGGGGACCCAGTACTTC.

The chain links TRBV4-3 to TRBJ2-5, with D maybe TRBD2 (6 bases). Trimming removed 3 bases at V and 11 bases at J, with 25 bases between. Germline loops: CDR1 LGHNA, CDR2 YSLEER. CDR3 length: 16 residues. The CDR3 loop is CASSHDPAGSTGEQYF. CDR3 DNA sequence: TGCGCCAGCAGCCATGATCCGGCAGGGTCAACGGGGGAGCAGTACTTC.

J is TRBJ2-7 and V is TRBV28; 8 bases line up with TRBD1. Germline V lookup: CDR1 MDHEN, CDR2 SYDVKM. With 5 bases clipped from V and 1 base from J, the junction kept 10 bases outside the gene matches. The CDR3 runs 16 residues. In DNA, the CDR3 is TGTGCCAGCAGTGGCTCGAGACAGGGGCCTTCCTACGAGCAGTACTTC. It codes for CASSGSRQGPSYEQYF.

The chain joins TRBV2 to TRBJ2-1; 10 bases are shared with TRBD2. Trimming cost V 8 bases and J 8 bases; bases outside gene matches: 6. This CDR3 comprises 13 residues. Germline loops: CDR1 SNHLY, CDR2 FYNNEI. CDR3 region: CASELAGPDEQFF. Written as DNA, the CDR3 is TGTGCCAGCGAACTAGCGGGGCCCGATGAGCAGTTCTTC.

This clone was recorded only once. This sequence joins TRBV6-1 and TRBJ2-2, with no clear D. This CDR3 is 14 amino acids long. CDR1 is MNHNS, CDR2 SASEGT, per germline. V was pared by 1 base and J by 3 bases, with 6 bases between. The CDR3 is CASSEGRYTGELFF. The DNA for the CDR3 is TGTGCCAGCAGTGAAGGCCGGTACACCGGGGAGCTGTTTTTT.

The rearrangement joins TRBV28 to TRBJ1-5; 10 nucleotides agree with TRBD1. This CDR3 is 16 amino acids long. V lost 2 bases and J lost 5; bases outside the gene matches: 6. Per germline, CDR1 MDHEN and CDR2 SYDVKM. The CDR3 is CASSLAGTGDDQPQHF. For the CDR3, the DNA is TGTGCCAGCAGTTTAGCCGGGACAGGGGACGATCAGCCCCAGCATTTT.

The V call is TRBV7-7, the J call TRBJ2-7; TRBD1 matches 8 bases. Germline CDR1 SSHAT, CDR2 FNYEAQ (reference sequence). The V segment lost 5 bases and the J segment 6 bases; nucleotides outside the gene matches: 6. There are 13 residues in the CDR3. CDR3 protein: CASSPPDRVEQYF. CDR3 nucleotide sequence: TGTGCCAGCAGCCCTCCGGACAGGGTCGAGCAGTACTTC.

This clone was detected only a few times. The chain has TRBV19 and TRBJ1-5; 10 nucleotides agree with TRBD1. Per germline, CDR1 LNHDA and CDR2 SQIVND (reference sequence). V lost 1 base and J lost 3; bases outside the gene matches: 6. This CDR3 has 17 residues. CDR3 sequence reads: CASSIGWDRGDNQPQHF. Here the CDR3 DNA reads TGTGCCAGTAGTATAGGTTGGGACAGGGGCGACAATCAGCCCCAGCATTTT.

This clone was seen more than once but under ten times. The chain recombines TRBV18 with TRBJ1-5; D ambiguous. Trimming shortened V by 6 bases and J by 4 bases, and 7 bases separated the two germline ends. This CDR3 has 12 amino acids. Germline CDR1 KGHSH, CDR2 LQKENI. The chain's CDR3 is CASSDMNQPQHF. As DNA, the CDR3 is TGTGCCAGCTCCGACATGAATCAGCCCCAGCATTTT.

The chain has TRBV20-1 and TRBJ2-1; possibly TRBD2 for D (6 bases). The CDR3 has 11 amino acids. Trimming took off 7 bases at V and 8 bases at J, with 12 bases between the two ends. The germline V gene has CDR1 DFQATT and CDR2 SNEGSKA (reference sequence). The CDR3 DNA is TGCAGTGAAAGGAGGGGTGATGAGCAGTTCTTC. Translating gives CSERRGDEQFF.

The chain uses TRBV27 and TRBJ1-5; D is uncertain. This CDR3 has 15 amino acids. Trimming cost V 3 bases and J 0 bases, with 9 bases left between them. CDR1 and CDR2 (germline): MNHEY, SMNVEV (reference sequence). This CDR3 reads CASSLKSYSNQPQHF. The CDR3 bases are TGTGCCAGCAGTTTGAAGAGCTATAGCAATCAGCCCCAGCATTTT.

This chain links TRBV5-6 with TRBJ2-5; D is undetermined. Gene TRBJ2-7 matches the end of the DNA better, so the J call may be wrong. The CDR3 spans 11 residues. Per the germline V gene, CDR1 is SGHDT and CDR2 is YYEEEE. The CDR3 sequence: CASSIYREQYF. The DNA for the CDR3 is TGTGCCAGCAGCATTTACCGCGAGCAGTACTTC.

The chain links TRBV28 to TRBJ2-3; TRBD1 might be the D (6 bases). Germline loops: CDR1 MDHEN, CDR2 SYDVKM. Trimming took 1 base from V and 0 from J, leaving 11 bases between them. The CDR3 runs 16 residues. CDR3 region: CASSLSRDKSTDTQYF. CDR3 coding DNA: TGTGCCAGCAGTTTATCCCGGGACAAAAGCACAGATACGCAGTATTTT. The full variable domain, in which reference TRBV28 and TRBJ2-3 provide the parts outside the CDR3, is DVKVTQSSRYLVKRTGEKVFLECVQDMDHENMFWYRQDPGLGLRLIYFSYDVKMKEKGDIPEGYSVSREKKERFSLILESASTNQTSMYLCASSLSRDKSTDTQYFGPGTRLTVL.

The chain joins TRBV7-6 to TRBJ2-1, with 11 bases matching TRBD1. With V trimmed by 1 base and J by 0 bases, 11 bases remained unmatched. This CDR3 comprises 20 residues. Germline V gene data show CDR1 as SGHVS and CDR2 as FNYEAQ. The CDR3 bases are TGTGCCAGCAGCTTAGTGCGGACAGGGGGCCCTCTTAGCTCCTACAATGAGCAGTTCTTC. Its protein is CASSLVRTGGPLSSYNEQFF.

The rearrangement links TRBV4-2 to TRBJ2-7; 14 bases are shared with TRBD2. This CDR3 comprises 17 residues. The V and J ends lost 5 bases and 0 bases, in that order; junction bases with no gene match: 6. The germline gives CDR1 LGHNA, CDR2 YNFKEQ. The chain's CDR3 is CASSFRTSGGSSYEQYF. CDR3 in DNA: TGTGCCAGCAGCTTCCGGACTAGCGGGGGGAGCTCCTACGAGCAGTACTTC.

The chain recombines TRBV7-9 with TRBJ2-3; D remains unclear. V lost 5 bases, J lost 0 bases, and 9 bases lay in between. This CDR3 is 14 amino acids long. Germline V lookup: CDR1 SEHNR, CDR2 FQNEAQ (reference sequence). The CDR3 protein is CASSPLLSTDTQYF. For the CDR3, the DNA is TGTGCCAGCAGCCCCCTCCTGAGCACAGATACGCAGTATTTT.

Here the CDR3 reads CASSPLRGRGNQPQHF. The CDR3 DNA reads TGTGCCAGCAGTCCCTTAAGGGGCCGGGGCAATCAGCCCCAGCATTTT. The rearrangement uses TRBV28 and TRBJ1-5; a weak D match, TRBD1 (5 bases). The germline gives CDR1 MDHEN, CDR2 SYDVKM. The ends were cut back, 5 bases at V and 2 bases at J, with 16 bases in the middle. The CDR3 is 16 amino acids.

This clone appeared a single time. The J gene is TRBJ2-3, the V gene TRBV28; 9 bases match TRBD2. The CDR3 is 18 amino acids. V trimming: 9 bases; J trimming: 3 bases; junction bases outside the gene matches: 19. Germline CDR1 and CDR2: MDHEN and SYDVKM. CDR3 in amino acids: CASINRRRGGAPTDTQYF. The CDR3 DNA follows: TGTGCCAGTATCAATCGGCGTCGCGGGGGGGCTCCGACAGATACGCAGTATTTT.

This clone qualifies as medium-sized. The V call is TRBV19, the J call TRBJ1-1; D perhaps matches TRBD1 (6 bases). Germline CDR1 is LNHDA and CDR2 is SQIVND (reference sequence). V was clipped by 4 bases and J by 0 bases, with 6 bases between them. The CDR3 sequence is 13 residues long. For the CDR3, the DNA is TGTGCCAGTAGTAGGACAGTGAACACTGAAGCTTTCTTT. This sequence encodes CASSRTVNTEAFF. Full variable domain (outside the CDR3, taken from reference TRBV19 and TRBJ1-1): DGGITQSPKYLFRKEGQNVTLSCEQNLNHDAMYWYRQDPGQGLRLIYYSQIVNDFQKGDIAEGYSVSREKKESFPLTVTSAQKNPTAFYLCASSRTVNTEAFFGQGTRLTVV.